Described below is a single T cell receptor (beta chain) sequence and its context. Seattle's enrolled individuals joined amid active infection and were then monitored longitudinally. This CDR3 contains 15 residues. Per the germline V gene, CDR1 is MNHEY and CDR2 is SVGAGI. V lost 3 bases to trimming and J lost 3 bases, with 14 bases between them. In the original workflow: From reference gene primer amplification, estimates of nucleated cell counts were derived. Profiled with immunoSEQ multiplex PCR; TCRdb holds only in-frame clones, not every one. That table gives V, J and clone size, and the DNA gave D and trimming. The top ten clones hold roughly 12% of a sample with a few hundred thousand clones, roughly 90% of them seen once. The data were taken from a study of blood T cell repertoires in COVID-19. Study-level background: Acute and convalescent COVID-19 samples came from the United States, Italy and Spain. T cells, B-cell-depleted T cells, or PBMCs supplied cDNA or gDNA.

The J gene is TRBJ1-1, the V gene TRBV6-5; D ambiguous. This TCR was sampled from a woman aged 25 to 39 with COVID-19, enrolled during active disease. The sequenced sample consisted of peripheral blood. CDR3 bases: TGTGCCAGCAGTTATCAGTGGGCTACATACACTGAAGCTTTCTTT. This gives the protein CASSYQWATYTEAFF.